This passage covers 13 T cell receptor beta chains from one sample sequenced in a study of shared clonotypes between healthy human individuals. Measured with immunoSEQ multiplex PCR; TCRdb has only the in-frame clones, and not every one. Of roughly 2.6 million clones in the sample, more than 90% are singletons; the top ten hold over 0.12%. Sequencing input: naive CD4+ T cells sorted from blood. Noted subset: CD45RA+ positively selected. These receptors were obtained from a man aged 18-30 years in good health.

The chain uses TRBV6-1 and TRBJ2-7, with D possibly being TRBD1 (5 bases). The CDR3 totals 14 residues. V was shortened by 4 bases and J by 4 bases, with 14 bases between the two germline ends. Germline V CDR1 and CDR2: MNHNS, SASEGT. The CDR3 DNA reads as TGTGCCAGCAGTGCGATAACGGACACGTACGAGCAGTACTTC. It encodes CASSAITDTYEQYF.

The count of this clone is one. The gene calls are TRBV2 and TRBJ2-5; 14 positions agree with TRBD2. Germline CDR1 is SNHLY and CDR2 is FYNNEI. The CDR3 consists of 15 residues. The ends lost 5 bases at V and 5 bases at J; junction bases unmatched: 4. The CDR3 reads CASSQGLAGAETQYF. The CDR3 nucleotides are TGTGCCAGCAGTCAGGGACTAGCGGGAGCGGAGACCCAGTACTTC.

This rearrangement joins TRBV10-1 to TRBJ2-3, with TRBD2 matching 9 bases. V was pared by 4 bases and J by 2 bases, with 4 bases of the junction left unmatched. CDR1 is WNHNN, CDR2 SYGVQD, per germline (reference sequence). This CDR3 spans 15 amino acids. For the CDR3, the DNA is TGCGCCAGCAGTGTCCTAGCGGGAACCACAGATACGCAGTATTTT. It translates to CASSVLAGTTDTQYF.

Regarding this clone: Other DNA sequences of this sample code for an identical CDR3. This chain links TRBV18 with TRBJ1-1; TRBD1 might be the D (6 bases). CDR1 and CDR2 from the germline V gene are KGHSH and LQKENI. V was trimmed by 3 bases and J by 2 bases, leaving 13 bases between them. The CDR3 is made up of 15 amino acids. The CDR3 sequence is CASSPQTGLNTEAFF. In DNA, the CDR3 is TGTGCCAGCTCACCGCAGACAGGACTTAACACTGAAGCTTTCTTT.

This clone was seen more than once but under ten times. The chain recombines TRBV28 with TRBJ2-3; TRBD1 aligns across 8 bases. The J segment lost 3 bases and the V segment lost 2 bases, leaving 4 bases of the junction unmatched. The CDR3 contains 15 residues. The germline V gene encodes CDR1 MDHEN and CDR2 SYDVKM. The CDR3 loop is CASSLQGAGTDTQYF. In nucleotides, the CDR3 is TGTGCCAGCAGTTTACAGGGGGCAGGGACAGATACGCAGTATTTT.

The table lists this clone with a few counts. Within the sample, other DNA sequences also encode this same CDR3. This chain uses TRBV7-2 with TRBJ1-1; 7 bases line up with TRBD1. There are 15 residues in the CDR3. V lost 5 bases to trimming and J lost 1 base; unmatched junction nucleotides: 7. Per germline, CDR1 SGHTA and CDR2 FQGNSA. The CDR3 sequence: CASSPRQGGNTEAFF. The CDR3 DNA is TGTGCCAGCAGCCCCCGACAGGGTGGGAACACTGAAGCTTTCTTT.

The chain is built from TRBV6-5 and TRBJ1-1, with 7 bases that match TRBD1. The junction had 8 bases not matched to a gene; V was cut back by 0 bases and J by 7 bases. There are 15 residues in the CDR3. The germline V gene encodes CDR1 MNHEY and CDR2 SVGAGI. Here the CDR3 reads CASSYSSTGVGEAFF. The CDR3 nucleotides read TGTGCCAGCAGTTACTCTTCTACAGGGGTCGGTGAAGCTTTCTTT.

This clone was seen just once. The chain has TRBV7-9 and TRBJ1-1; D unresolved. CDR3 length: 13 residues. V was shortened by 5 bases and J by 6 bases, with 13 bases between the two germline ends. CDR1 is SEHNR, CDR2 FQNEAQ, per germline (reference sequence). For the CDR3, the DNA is TGTGCCAGCAGCCGTCTTTTTCGGTCTGAAGCTTTCTTT. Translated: CASSRLFRSEAFF.

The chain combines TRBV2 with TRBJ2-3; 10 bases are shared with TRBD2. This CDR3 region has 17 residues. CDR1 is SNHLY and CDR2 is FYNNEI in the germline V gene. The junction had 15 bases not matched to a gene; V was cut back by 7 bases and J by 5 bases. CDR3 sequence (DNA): TGTGCCAGCACGCCTGAGGCGCTAGCGGGAGCGGTAGATACGCAGTATTTT. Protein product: CASTPEALAGAVDTQYF.

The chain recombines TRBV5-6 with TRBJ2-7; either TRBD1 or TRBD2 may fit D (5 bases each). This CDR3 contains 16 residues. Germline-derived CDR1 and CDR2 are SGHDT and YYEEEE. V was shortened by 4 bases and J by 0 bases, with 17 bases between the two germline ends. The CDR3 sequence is CASSVRDGWYSYEQYF. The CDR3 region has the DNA TGTGCCAGCAGCGTAAGGGACGGCTGGTACTCCTACGAGCAGTACTTC.

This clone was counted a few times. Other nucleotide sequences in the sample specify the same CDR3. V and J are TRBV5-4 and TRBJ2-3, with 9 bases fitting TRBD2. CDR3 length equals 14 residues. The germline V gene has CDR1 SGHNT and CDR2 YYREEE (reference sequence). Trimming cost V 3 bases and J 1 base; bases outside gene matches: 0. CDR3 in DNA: TGTGCCAGCAGCTCTAGCGGGGGCACAGATACGCAGTATTTT. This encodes CASSSSGGTDTQYF. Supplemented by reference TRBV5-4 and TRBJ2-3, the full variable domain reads ETGVTQSPTHLIKTRGQQVTLRCSSQSGHNTVSWYQQALGQGPQFIFQYYREEENGRGNFPPRFSGLQFPNYSSELNVNALELDDSALYLCASSSSGGTDTQYFGPGTRLTVL.

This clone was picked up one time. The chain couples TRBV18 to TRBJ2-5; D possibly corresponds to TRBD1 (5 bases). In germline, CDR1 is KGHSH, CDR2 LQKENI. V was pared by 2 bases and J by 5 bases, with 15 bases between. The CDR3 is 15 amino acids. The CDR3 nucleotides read TGTGCCAGCTCACCATTCCAGGGCCTGGGGGAGACCCAGTACTTC. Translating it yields CASSPFQGLGETQYF.

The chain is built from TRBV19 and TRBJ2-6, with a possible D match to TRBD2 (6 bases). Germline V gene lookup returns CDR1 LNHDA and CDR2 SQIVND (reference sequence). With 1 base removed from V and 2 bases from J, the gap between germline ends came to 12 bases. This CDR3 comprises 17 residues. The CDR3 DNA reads TGTGCCAGTAGTATAGTATCCGGGGGTGCTGGGGCCAACGTCCTGACTTTC. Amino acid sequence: CASSIVSGGAGANVLTF.